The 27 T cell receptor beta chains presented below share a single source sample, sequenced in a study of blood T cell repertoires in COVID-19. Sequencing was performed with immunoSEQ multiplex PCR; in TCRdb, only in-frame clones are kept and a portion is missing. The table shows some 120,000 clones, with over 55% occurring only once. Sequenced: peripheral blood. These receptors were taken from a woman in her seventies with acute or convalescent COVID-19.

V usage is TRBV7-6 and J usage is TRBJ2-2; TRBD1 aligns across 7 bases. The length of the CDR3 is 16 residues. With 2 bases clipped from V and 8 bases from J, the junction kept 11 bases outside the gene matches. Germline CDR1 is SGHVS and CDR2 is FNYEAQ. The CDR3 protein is CASSLPSRGGAGELFF. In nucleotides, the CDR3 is TGTGCCAGCAGCTTACCCTCCAGAGGGGGCGCGGGGGAGCTGTTTTTT.

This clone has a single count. The CDR3, as DNA: TGTGCCAGCAGCCCCGGGACAGCCCCTAATCAGCCCCAGCATTTT. Its translation: CASSPGTAPNQPQHF. The chain links TRBV6-5 to TRBJ1-5, with 7 bases fitting TRBD1. The length of the CDR3 is 15 residues. V shed 6 bases and J 4 bases; nucleotides not matched to a gene: 9. The V gene's germline CDR1 is MNHEY and CDR2 SVGAGI.

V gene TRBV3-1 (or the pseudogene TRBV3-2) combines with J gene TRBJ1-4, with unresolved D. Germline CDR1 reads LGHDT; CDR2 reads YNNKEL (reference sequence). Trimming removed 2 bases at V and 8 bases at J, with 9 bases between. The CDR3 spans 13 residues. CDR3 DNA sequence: TGTGCCAGCAGCCAAAGACGAGGAGAAAAACTGTTTTTT. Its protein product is CASSQRRGEKLFF.

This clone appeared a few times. For the CDR3, the DNA is TGTGCCAGCAGCCTAACAGGGACTAGCGGGGGGGAGCAGTTCTTC. Its translation is CASSLTGTSGGEQFF. The genes are TRBV7-8 and TRBJ2-1, with TRBD2 matching over 15 bases. The CDR3 consists of 15 residues. V dropped 5 bases and J dropped 10; count of bases not matched to a gene: 6. The germline CDR1 and CDR2 sequences are SGHVS and FQNEAQ.

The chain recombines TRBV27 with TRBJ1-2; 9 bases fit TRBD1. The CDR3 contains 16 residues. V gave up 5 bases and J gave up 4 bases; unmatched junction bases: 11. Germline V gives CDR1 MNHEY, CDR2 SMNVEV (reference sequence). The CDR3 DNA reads TGTGCCAGCAGTCCTCACCGTTCGACAGGGGGCTATGGCTACACCTTC. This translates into CASSPHRSTGGYGYTF.

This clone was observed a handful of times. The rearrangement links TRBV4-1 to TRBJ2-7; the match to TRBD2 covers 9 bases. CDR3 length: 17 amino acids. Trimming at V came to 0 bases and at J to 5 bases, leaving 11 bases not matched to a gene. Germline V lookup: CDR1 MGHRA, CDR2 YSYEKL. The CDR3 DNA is TGCGCCAGCAGCCAAGACAGGCTAGCGGGAAATTCCAACGAGCAGTACTTC. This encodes CASSQDRLAGNSNEQYF.

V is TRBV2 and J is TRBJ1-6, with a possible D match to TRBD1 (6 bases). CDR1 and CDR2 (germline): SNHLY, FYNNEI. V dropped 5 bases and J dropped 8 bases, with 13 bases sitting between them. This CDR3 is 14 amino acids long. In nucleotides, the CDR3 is TGTGCCAGCAGTCCTCGGACAGCTGATTCACCCCTCCACTTT. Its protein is CASSPRTADSPLHF.

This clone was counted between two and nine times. CDR3 bases: TGTGCCAGCAGCCTTCCAGGGGCTGGAAACACCATATATTTT. This codes for CASSLPGAGNTIYF. The chain carries TRBV7-9 and TRBJ1-3; D is perhaps TRBD1 (6 bases). Germline lookup yields CDR1 SEHNR and CDR2 FQNEAQ (reference sequence). This CDR3 has 14 residues. Between the trimmed V and J ends, which lost 5 bases and 2 bases, there was a span of 10 bases.

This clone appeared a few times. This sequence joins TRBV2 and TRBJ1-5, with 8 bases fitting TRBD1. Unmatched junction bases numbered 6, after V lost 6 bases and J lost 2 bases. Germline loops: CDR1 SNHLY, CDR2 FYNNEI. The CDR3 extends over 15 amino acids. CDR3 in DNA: TGTGCCAGCAGGGCTCAGGGGGCAGGCAATCAGCCCCAGCATTTT. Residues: CASRAQGAGNQPQHF.

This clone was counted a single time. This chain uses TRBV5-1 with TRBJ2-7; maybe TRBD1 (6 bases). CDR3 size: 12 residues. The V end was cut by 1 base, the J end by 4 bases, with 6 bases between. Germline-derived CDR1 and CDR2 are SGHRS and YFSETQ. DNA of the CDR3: TGCGCCAGCAGCTTGCAGGGGTACGAGCAGTACTTC. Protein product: CASSLQGYEQYF.

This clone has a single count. CDR3 sequence reads: CASSLTHRGTYNEQFF. In DNA form, the CDR3 reads TGTGCCAGCAGCTTAACCCACAGGGGGACCTACAATGAGCAGTTCTTC. J is TRBJ2-1 and V is TRBV7-2, with 8 bases fitting TRBD1. The junction had 5 bases not matched to a gene; V was cut back by 2 bases and J by 2 bases. Germline CDR1 and CDR2: SGHTA and FQGNSA. There are 16 residues in the CDR3.

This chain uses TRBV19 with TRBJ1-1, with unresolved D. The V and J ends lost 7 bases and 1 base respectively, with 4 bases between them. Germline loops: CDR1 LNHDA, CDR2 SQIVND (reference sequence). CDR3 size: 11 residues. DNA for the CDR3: TGTGCCAGTAATCGGAACACTGAAGCTTTCTTT. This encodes CASNRNTEAFF.

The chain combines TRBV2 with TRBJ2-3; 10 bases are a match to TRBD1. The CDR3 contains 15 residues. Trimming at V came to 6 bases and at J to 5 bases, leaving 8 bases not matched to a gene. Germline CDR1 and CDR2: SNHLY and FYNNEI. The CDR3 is CASSPGQGWGDTQYF. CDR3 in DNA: TGTGCCAGCAGCCCGGGACAGGGGTGGGGAGATACGCAGTATTTT. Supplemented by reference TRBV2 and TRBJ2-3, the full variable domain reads EPEVTQTPSHQVTQMGQEVILRCVPISNHLYFYWYRQILGQKVEFLVSFYNNEISEKSEIFDDQFSVERPDGSNFTLKIRSTKLEDSAMYFCASSPGQGWGDTQYFGPGTRLTVL.

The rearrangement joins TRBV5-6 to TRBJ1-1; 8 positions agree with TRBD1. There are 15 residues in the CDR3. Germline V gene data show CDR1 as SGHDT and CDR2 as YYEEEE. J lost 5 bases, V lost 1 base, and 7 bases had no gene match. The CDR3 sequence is CASSLLDTGGTEAFF. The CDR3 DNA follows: TGTGCCAGCAGCTTGCTTGACACAGGGGGTACTGAAGCTTTCTTT.

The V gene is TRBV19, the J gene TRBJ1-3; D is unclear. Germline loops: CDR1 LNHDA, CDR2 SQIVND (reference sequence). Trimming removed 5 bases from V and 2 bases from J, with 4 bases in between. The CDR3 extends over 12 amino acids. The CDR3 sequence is CASSRAGNTIYF. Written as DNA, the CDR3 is TGTGCCAGTAGTCGAGCTGGAAACACCATATATTTT. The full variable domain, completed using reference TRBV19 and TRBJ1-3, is DGGITQSPKYLFRKEGQNVTLSCEQNLNHDAMYWYRQDPGQGLRLIYYSQIVNDFQKGDIAEGYSVSREKKESFPLTVTSAQKNPTAFYLCASSRAGNTIYFGEGSWLTVV.

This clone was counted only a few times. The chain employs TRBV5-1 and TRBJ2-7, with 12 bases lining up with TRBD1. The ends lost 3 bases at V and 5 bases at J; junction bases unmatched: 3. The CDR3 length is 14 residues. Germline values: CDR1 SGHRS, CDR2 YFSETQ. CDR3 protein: CASSSGQGAHEQYF. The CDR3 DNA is TGCGCCAGCAGCTCGGGACAGGGGGCTCACGAGCAGTACTTC.

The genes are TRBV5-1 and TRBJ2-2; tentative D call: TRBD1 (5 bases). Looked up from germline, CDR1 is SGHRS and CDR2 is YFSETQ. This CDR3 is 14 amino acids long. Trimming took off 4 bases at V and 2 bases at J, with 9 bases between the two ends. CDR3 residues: CASSNGQNTGELFF. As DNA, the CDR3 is TGCGCCAGCAGCAATGGACAAAACACCGGGGAGCTGTTTTTT.

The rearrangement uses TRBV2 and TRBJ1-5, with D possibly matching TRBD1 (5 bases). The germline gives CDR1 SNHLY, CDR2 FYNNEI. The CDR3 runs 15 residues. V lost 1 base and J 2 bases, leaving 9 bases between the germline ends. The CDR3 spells CASSEGGTGNQPQHF. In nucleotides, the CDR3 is TGTGCCAGCAGTGAAGGGGGCACTGGCAATCAGCCCCAGCATTTT. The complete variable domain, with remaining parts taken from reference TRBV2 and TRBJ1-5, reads EPEVTQTPSHQVTQMGQEVILRCVPISNHLYFYWYRQILGQKVEFLVSFYNNEISEKSEIFDDQFSVERPDGSNFTLKIRSTKLEDSAMYFCASSEGGTGNQPQHFGDGTRLSIL.

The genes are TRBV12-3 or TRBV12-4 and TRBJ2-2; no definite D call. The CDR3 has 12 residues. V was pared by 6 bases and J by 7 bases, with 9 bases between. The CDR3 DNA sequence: TGTGCCAGCAGCCTTAGTTTCGGGGAGCTGTTTTTT. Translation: CASSLSFGELFF.

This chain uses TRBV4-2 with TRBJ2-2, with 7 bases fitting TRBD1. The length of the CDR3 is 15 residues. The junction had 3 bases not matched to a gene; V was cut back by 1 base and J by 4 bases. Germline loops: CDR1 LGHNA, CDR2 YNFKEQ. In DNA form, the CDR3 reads TGTGCCAGCAGCCAAGGGACAGGTCTCACCGGGGAGCTGTTTTTT. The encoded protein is CASSQGTGLTGELFF.

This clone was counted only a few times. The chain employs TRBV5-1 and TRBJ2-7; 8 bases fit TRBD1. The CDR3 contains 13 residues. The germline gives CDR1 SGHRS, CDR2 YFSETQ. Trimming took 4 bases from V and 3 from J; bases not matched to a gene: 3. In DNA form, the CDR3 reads TGCGCCAGCAGCCCAGGGGGCGTCTACGAGCAGTACTTC. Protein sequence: CASSPGGVYEQYF.

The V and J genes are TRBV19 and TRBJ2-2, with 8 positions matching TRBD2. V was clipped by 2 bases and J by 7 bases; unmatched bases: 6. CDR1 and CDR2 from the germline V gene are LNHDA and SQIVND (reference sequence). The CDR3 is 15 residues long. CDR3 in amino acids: CASSITAGAVGELFF. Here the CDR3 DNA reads TGTGCCAGTAGTATAACAGCGGGAGCGGTCGGGGAGCTGTTTTTT.

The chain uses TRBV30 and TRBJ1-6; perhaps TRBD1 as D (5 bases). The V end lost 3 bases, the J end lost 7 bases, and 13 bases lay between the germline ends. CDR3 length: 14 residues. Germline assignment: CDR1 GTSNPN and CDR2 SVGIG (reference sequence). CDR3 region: CAWSGHLDNSPLHF. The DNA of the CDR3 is TGTGCCTGGAGCGGACACTTAGACAATTCACCCCTCCACTTT.

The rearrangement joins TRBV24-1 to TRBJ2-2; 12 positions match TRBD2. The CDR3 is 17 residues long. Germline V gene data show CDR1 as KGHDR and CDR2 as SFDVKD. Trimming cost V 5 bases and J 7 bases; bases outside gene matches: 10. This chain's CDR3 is CATSASPTSGRIGELFF. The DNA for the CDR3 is TGTGCCACCAGTGCCTCCCCGACTAGCGGGAGAATCGGGGAGCTGTTTTTT.

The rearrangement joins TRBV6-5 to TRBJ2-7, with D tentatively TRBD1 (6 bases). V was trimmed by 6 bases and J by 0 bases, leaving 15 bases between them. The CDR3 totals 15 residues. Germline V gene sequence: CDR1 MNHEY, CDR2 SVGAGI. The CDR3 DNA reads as TGTGCCAGCAGCCCCCGGACAGCTGTCTCCTACGAGCAGTACTTC. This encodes CASSPRTAVSYEQYF.

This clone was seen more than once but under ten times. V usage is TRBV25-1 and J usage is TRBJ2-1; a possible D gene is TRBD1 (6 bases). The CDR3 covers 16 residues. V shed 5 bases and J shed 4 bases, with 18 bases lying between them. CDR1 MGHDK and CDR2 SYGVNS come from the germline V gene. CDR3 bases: TGTGCCAGCAGTCCCTCCGGGACAAGGAGGTACAATGAGCAGTTCTTC. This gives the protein CASSPSGTRRYNEQFF. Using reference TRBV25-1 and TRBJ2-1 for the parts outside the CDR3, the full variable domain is EADIYQTPRYLVIGTGKKITLECSQTMGHDKMYWYQQDPGMELHLIHYSYGVNSTEKGDLSSESTVSRIRTEHFPLTLESARPSHTSQYLCASSPSGTRRYNEQFFGPGTRLTVL.

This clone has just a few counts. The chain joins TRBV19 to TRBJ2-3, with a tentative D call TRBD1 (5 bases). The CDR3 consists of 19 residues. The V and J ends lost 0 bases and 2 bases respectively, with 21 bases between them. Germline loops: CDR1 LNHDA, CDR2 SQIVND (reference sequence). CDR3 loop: CASSIDESTGTGSTDTQYF. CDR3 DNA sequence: TGTGCCAGTAGTATAGATGAATCCACAGGTACGGGTTCCACAGATACGCAGTATTTT.